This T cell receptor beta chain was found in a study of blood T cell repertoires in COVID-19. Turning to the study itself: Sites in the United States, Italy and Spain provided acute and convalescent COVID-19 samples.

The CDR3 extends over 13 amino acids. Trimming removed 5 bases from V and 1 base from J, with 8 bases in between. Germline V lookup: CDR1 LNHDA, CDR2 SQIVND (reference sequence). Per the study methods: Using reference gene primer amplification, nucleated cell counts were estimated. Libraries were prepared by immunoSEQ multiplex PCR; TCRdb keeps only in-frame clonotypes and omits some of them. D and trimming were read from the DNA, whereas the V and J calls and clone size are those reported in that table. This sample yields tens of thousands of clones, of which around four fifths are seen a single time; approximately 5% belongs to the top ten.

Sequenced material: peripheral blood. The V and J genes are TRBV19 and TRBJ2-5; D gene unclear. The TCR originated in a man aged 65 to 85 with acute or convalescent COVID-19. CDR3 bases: TGTGCCAGTAGTGAACGGGTCCAAGAGACCCAGTACTTC. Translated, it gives CASSERVQETQYF.